The 29 T cell receptor beta chains reported below all come from one sample, sequenced in a study of blood T cell repertoires in COVID-19. Only in-frame clones appear in the TCRdb table, and some are missing; sequencing was by immunoSEQ multiplex PCR. Of over 200,000 clones in the sample, around four fifths were seen once. The sample taken for sequencing was peripheral blood. The source of these receptors is a man older than 75 with acute or convalescent COVID-19.

The V and J genes are TRBV10-3 and TRBJ1-4; D perhaps matches TRBD1 (5 bases). The CDR3 totals 14 residues. V was shortened by 2 bases and J by 3 bases, with 7 bases between the two germline ends. Germline V lookup: CDR1 ENHRY, CDR2 SYGVKD. The CDR3: CAISEPGPNEKLFF. CDR3 nucleotide sequence: TGTGCCATCAGTGAGCCAGGGCCTAATGAAAAACTGTTTTTT.

V gene TRBV2 combines with J gene TRBJ2-2; D remains ambiguous. Germline V CDR1 and CDR2: SNHLY, FYNNEI. V lost 5 bases, J lost 1 base, and 8 bases lay in between. This CDR3 is built from 14 residues. CDR3 sequence reads: CASSSRQNTGELFF. CDR3 sequence (DNA): TGTGCCAGCAGTTCGAGGCAGAACACCGGGGAGCTGTTTTTT.

The J gene is TRBJ2-7, the V gene TRBV27, with 13 bases lining up with TRBD2. With 4 bases clipped from V and 7 bases from J, the junction kept 7 bases outside the gene matches. This CDR3 region has 15 residues. Germline CDR1 MNHEY, CDR2 SMNVEV (reference sequence). CDR3 in amino acids: CASSWGTSGTGEQYF. In DNA, the CDR3 is TGTGCCAGCAGTTGGGGGACTAGCGGGACTGGGGAGCAGTACTTC.

Only one count was recorded for this clone. The CDR3 region is CSASERSTDTQYF. The CDR3 region has the DNA TGCAGTGCTAGTGAGAGGAGCACAGATACGCAGTATTTT. The chain employs TRBV20-1 and TRBJ2-3; D uncertain. This CDR3 is 13 amino acids long. CDR1 and CDR2 (germline): DFQATT, SNEGSKA (reference sequence). Trimming cost V 3 bases and J 0 bases, with 7 bases left between them.

This clone was picked up one time. V gene TRBV7-9 combines with J gene TRBJ2-4, with D tentatively TRBD1 (7 bases). V was pared by 1 base and J by 6 bases, with 13 bases between. The CDR3 length is 15 residues. Germline CDR1 reads SEHNR; CDR2 reads FQNEAQ (reference sequence). CDR3 in DNA: TGTGCCAGCAGCTTAGGAGAGCAGGGGGGAAACATTCAGTACTTC. It codes for CASSLGEQGGNIQYF.

V and J are TRBV10-2 and TRBJ1-5, with D perhaps matching TRBD1 (6 bases). The CDR3 contains 13 residues. The V gene's germline CDR1 is WSHSY and CDR2 SAAADI. V shed 7 bases and J shed 3 bases, with 10 bases lying between them. CDR3: CASTGQLNQPQHF. The CDR3 DNA follows: TGCGCCAGCACGGGACAACTCAATCAGCCCCAGCATTTT.

This chain connects TRBV12-3 or TRBV12-4 to TRBJ1-5; D uncertain. Trimming pared 6 bases from V and 4 bases from J, leaving 7 bases between. The CDR3 is 12 residues long. The CDR3 here is CASRTTNQPQHF. CDR3 nucleotide sequence: TGTGCCAGCAGGACGACTAATCAGCCCCAGCATTTT.

This clone came up once. The same CDR3 is also encoded by other DNA sequences in this sample. The chain uses TRBV18 and TRBJ1-5; D is ambiguous. Trimming left V 3 bases short and J 5 bases short, with 8 bases between. The CDR3 contains 13 residues. Per the germline V gene, CDR1 is KGHSH and CDR2 is LQKENI. The chain's CDR3 is CASSPSGDQPQHF. The CDR3 DNA reads TGTGCCAGCTCACCGTCAGGTGATCAGCCCCAGCATTTT. Together with reference TRBV18 and TRBJ1-5, the CDR3 gives the full variable domain: NAGVMQNPRHLVRRRGQEARLRCSPMKGHSHVYWYRQLPEEGLKFMVYLQKENIIDESGMPKERFSAEFPKEGPSILRIQQVVRGDSAAYFCASSPSGDQPQHFGDGTRLSIL.

This clone is a singleton in its sample. This chain connects TRBV27 to TRBJ2-7; perhaps TRBD1 as D (5 bases). CDR1 is MNHEY and CDR2 is SMNVEV in the germline V gene (reference sequence). The ends were cut back, 3 bases at V and 1 base at J, with 10 bases in the middle. CDR3 size: 14 residues. CDR3 in amino acids: CASSFGRASYEQYF. In DNA, the CDR3 is TGTGCCAGCAGTTTTGGCAGGGCATCCTACGAGCAGTACTTC.

V is TRBV6-5 and J is TRBJ2-2; D is perhaps TRBD2 (6 bases). V was clipped by 5 bases and J by 6 bases, with 13 bases between them. The germline gives CDR1 MNHEY, CDR2 SVGAGI. This CDR3 is 14 amino acids long. The CDR3 here is CASSKPGLPGELFF. In DNA form, the CDR3 reads TGTGCCAGCAGTAAACCGGGACTGCCCGGGGAGCTGTTTTTT.

The chain uses TRBV2 and TRBJ1-1; a weak D match, TRBD1 (6 bases). Germline loops: CDR1 SNHLY, CDR2 FYNNEI. The CDR3 consists of 14 residues. V lost 7 bases to trimming and J lost 0 bases, with 12 bases between them. The CDR3 sequence: CASIPTGLNTEAFF. CDR3 sequence (DNA): TGTGCCAGCATCCCGACAGGCCTGAACACTGAAGCTTTCTTT.

The chain links TRBV5-1 to TRBJ2-3, with 7 bases that match TRBD1. The CDR3 totals 17 residues. Germline V gene data show CDR1 as SGHRS and CDR2 as YFSETQ. The J segment lost 0 bases and the V segment lost 0 bases, leaving 7 bases of the junction unmatched. CDR3 loop: CASSLAADRASTDTQYF. The CDR3 DNA sequence: TGCGCCAGCAGCTTGGCCGCCGACAGGGCGAGCACAGATACGCAGTATTTT.

The gene calls are TRBV5-1 and TRBJ1-4, with TRBD1 identical over 7 bases. CDR3 length: 16 residues. V lost 3 bases and J lost 0; bases outside the gene matches: 5. Germline V CDR1 and CDR2: SGHRS, YFSETQ. This CDR3 reads CASSSGQPATNEKLFF. CDR3 nucleotide sequence: TGCGCCAGCAGCTCGGGACAGCCAGCAACTAATGAAAAACTGTTTTTT.

The chain has TRBV5-1 and TRBJ1-2, with D hard to call. The CDR3 extends over 12 amino acids. Trimming left V 1 base short and J 6 bases short, with 7 bases between. Germline assignment: CDR1 SGHRS and CDR2 YFSETQ. In nucleotides, the CDR3 is TGCGCCAGCAGCTTGAGTGGAGATGGCTACACCTTC. Its protein is CASSLSGDGYTF.

J is TRBJ1-2 and V is TRBV5-6; D is perhaps TRBD1 (6 bases). The CDR3 has 14 residues. V lost 0 bases to trimming and J lost 7 bases, with 13 bases between them. Germline-derived CDR1 and CDR2 are SGHDT and YYEEEE. The CDR3 spells CASSLGQVTGGYTF. The CDR3 region has the DNA TGTGCCAGCAGCTTGGGACAGGTAACGGGTGGCTACACCTTC.

This chain joins TRBV5-4 and TRBJ2-7, with D possibly TRBD1 on 6 matching bases. The V gene's germline CDR1 is SGHNT and CDR2 YYREEE (reference sequence). The germline V and J ends were trimmed by 0 bases and 6 bases, with 7 bases remaining between them. The CDR3 length is 12 residues. The CDR3 sequence is CASSLGGREQYF. The CDR3, as DNA: TGTGCCAGCAGCTTGGGGGGGCGCGAGCAGTACTTC.

The chain recombines TRBV10-3 with TRBJ1-4, with TRBD1 identical over 8 bases. Trimming at V came to 10 bases and at J to 3 bases, leaving 10 bases not matched to a gene. Looked up from germline, CDR1 is ENHRY and CDR2 is SYGVKD. The CDR3 has 15 amino acids. The CDR3: CATAGGIFPNEKLFF. The CDR3 coding sequence is TGTGCCACCGCAGGGGGCATATTTCCTAATGAAAAACTGTTTTTT.

This sequence joins TRBV5-4 and TRBJ2-7; 12 bases fit TRBD2. The CDR3 has 16 residues. The V and J ends lost 5 bases and 0 bases, in that order; junction bases with no gene match: 6. Germline CDR1 reads SGHNT; CDR2 reads YYREEE (reference sequence). The CDR3 here is CASSSMTSGSSYEQYF. CDR3 bases: TGTGCCAGCAGTTCCATGACTAGCGGGAGCTCCTACGAGCAGTACTTC.

This clone has only one observation. V usage is TRBV4-1 and J usage is TRBJ2-7; 12 bases are a match to TRBD2. V trimming: 3 bases; J trimming: 3 bases; junction bases outside the gene matches: 9. The CDR3 is 17 amino acids. Germline lookup yields CDR1 MGHRA and CDR2 YSYEKL. CDR3 sequence reads: CASSQGLAGLRIYEQYF. For the CDR3, the DNA is TGCGCCAGCAGCCAGGGACTAGCGGGCCTCCGGATCTACGAGCAGTACTTC.

This chain joins TRBV30 and TRBJ1-2; perhaps TRBD1 as D (5 bases). The V gene lost 3 bases and the J gene lost 0 bases, with 11 bases spanning the gap. Germline-derived CDR1 and CDR2 are GTSNPN and SVGIG (reference sequence). The CDR3 totals 14 residues. In DNA, the CDR3 is TGTGCCTGGAGCACTGACAGAACTAACTATGGCTACACCTTC. It translates to CAWSTDRTNYGYTF.

The chain couples TRBV2 to TRBJ1-4; unclear D gene. CDR3 length: 15 amino acids. Germline V CDR1 and CDR2: SNHLY, FYNNEI. V lost 4 bases, J lost 3 bases, and 12 bases lay in between. For the CDR3, the DNA is TGTGCCAGCAGTGGTCTCGGTCTTCCTAATGAAAAACTGTTTTTT. Protein: CASSGLGLPNEKLFF.

This chain joins TRBV3-1 (or the pseudogene TRBV3-2) and TRBJ1-5, with D possibly matching TRBD1 (6 bases). The V and J ends lost 2 bases and 7 bases respectively, with 9 bases between them. The CDR3 has 13 residues. Germline V gives CDR1 LGHDT, CDR2 YNNKEL (reference sequence). This chain's CDR3 is CASSQTGLQPQHF. DNA for the CDR3: TGTGCCAGCAGCCAAACAGGGCTCCAGCCCCAGCATTTT.

This clone was detected once. The rearrangement links TRBV3-1 (or the pseudogene TRBV3-2) to TRBJ2-3; the match to TRBD2 covers 9 bases. CDR1 is LGHDT, CDR2 YNNKEL, per germline (reference sequence). The CDR3 contains 17 residues. The J segment lost 5 bases and the V segment lost 4 bases, leaving 13 bases of the junction unmatched. CDR3 bases: TGTGCCAGCAGCCGCCGGGGTAGCGGGAGCGGGAAAGATACGCAGTATTTT. Residues: CASSRRGSGSGKDTQYF.

The J gene is TRBJ2-1, the V gene TRBV6-2 or TRBV6-3; D possibly corresponds to TRBD1 (5 bases). Germline V gene sequence: CDR1 MNHEY, CDR2 SVGEGT. V lost 0 bases and J 6 bases, leaving 21 bases between the germline ends. The CDR3 is 18 amino acids. CDR3 nucleotides: TGTGCCAGCAGTTACTCGTGGCAGGGCATTGGATCGGGCAATGAGCAGTTCTTC. Translating gives CASSYSWQGIGSGNEQFF.

This clone showed up just a few times. The chain joins TRBV15 to TRBJ1-3; unclear D gene. The CDR3 covers 15 residues. Per the germline V gene, CDR1 is LNHNV and CDR2 is YYDKDF (reference sequence). Trimming cost V 4 bases and J 0 bases, with 10 bases left between them. CDR3: CATSIGRSSGNTIYF. Here the CDR3 DNA reads TGTGCCACCAGCATCGGCAGGTCCTCTGGAAACACCATATATTTT.

The chain combines TRBV5-6 with TRBJ2-5, with D possibly TRBD2 on 6 matching bases. Per the germline V gene, CDR1 is SGHDT and CDR2 is YYEEEE. CDR3 length: 13 residues. The V gene lost 3 bases and the J gene lost 2 bases, with 8 bases spanning the gap. CDR3 loop: CASSSGTQETQYF. In nucleotides, the CDR3 is TGTGCCAGCAGCTCCGGGACTCAAGAGACCCAGTACTTC.

This clone was recorded a few times. The V and J genes are TRBV15 and TRBJ2-7; tentatively, D is TRBD1 (6 bases). Germline CDR1 reads LNHNV; CDR2 reads YYDKDF (reference sequence). The CDR3 covers 14 residues. Trimming took 4 bases from V and 1 from J, leaving 11 bases between them. The CDR3 DNA follows: TGTGCCACCAGCATTGGCAGGGGTTCCTACGAGCAGTACTTC. Residues: CATSIGRGSYEQYF.

This chain links TRBV5-1 with TRBJ1-3; D may be TRBD1 (6 bases). Trimming stripped 0 bases from V and 4 bases from J, with 11 bases between. Germline lookup yields CDR1 SGHRS and CDR2 YFSETQ. This CDR3 contains 15 residues. As DNA, the CDR3 is TGCGCCAGCAGCTTGGAAGGGACACCGGGAAACACCATATATTTT. It specifies CASSLEGTPGNTIYF. Combining the CDR3 with reference TRBV5-1 and TRBJ1-3 gives the whole variable domain KAGVTQTPRYLIKTRGQQVTLSCSPISGHRSVSWYQQTPGQGLQFLFEYFSETQRNKGNFPGRFSGRQFSNSRSEMNVSTLELGDSALYLCASSLEGTPGNTIYFGEGSWLTVV.

Only a few counts were recorded for this clone. The V call is TRBV5-1, the J call TRBJ1-3, with a possible D match to TRBD1 (6 bases). CDR3 length equals 14 residues. Deletions cut 0 bases from V and 7 bases from J, with 11 bases between. The germline CDR1 and CDR2 sequences are SGHRS and YFSETQ. The chain's CDR3 is CASSLGPGGNTIYF. The DNA of the CDR3 is TGCGCCAGCAGCTTGGGTCCGGGGGGCAACACCATATATTTT.